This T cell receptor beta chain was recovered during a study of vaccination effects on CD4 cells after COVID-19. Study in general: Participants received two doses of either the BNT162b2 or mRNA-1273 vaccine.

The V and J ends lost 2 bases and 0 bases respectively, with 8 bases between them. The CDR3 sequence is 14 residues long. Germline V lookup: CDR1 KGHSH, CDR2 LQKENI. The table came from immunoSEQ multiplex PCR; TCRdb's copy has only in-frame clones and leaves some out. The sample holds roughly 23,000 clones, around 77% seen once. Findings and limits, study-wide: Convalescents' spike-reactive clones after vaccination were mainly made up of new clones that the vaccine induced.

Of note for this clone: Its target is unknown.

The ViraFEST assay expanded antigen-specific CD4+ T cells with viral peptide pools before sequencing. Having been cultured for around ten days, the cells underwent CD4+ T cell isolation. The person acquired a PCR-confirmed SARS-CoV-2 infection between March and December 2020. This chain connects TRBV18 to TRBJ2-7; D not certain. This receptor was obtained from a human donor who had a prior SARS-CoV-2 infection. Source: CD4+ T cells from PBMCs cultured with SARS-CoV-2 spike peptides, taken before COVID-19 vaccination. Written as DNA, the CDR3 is TGTGCCAGCTCACCAGGGATCACCTCCTACGAGCAGTACTTC. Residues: CASSPGITSYEQYF.